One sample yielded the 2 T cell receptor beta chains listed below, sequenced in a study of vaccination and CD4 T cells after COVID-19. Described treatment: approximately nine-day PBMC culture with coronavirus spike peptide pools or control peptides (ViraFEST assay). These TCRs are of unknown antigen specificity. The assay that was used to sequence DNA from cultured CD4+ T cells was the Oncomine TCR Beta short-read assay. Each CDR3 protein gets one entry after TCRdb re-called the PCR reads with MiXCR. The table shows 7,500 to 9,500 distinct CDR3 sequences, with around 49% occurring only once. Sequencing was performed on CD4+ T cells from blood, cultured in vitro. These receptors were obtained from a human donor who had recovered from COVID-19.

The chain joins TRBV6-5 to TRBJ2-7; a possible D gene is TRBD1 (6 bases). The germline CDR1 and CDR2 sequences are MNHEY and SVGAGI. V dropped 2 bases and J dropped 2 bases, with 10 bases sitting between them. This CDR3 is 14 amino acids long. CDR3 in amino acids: CASSYGGTAYEQYF. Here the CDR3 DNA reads TGTGCCAGCAGTTACGGGGGCACAGCCTACGAGCAGTACTTC.

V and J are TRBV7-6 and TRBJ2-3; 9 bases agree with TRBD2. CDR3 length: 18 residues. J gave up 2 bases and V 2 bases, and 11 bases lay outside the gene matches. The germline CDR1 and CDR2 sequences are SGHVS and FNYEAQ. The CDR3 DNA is TGTGCCAGCAGCTTATTACCCGTAGCGGGGGCGAACACAGATACGCAGTATTTT. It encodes CASSLLPVAGANTDTQYF.